These T cell receptor beta chains were read from a single sample in a study of cytomegalovirus exposure and HLA in healthy donors. Using immunoSEQ multiplex PCR, the repertoire was profiled, and TCRdb retains in-frame clones only, with some absent. Of about 66,000 clones detected, approximately 97% appear once; the ten largest clones hold under 2%. Material: PBMCs. The receptors derive from a young woman in good health and CMV-seropositive. The conserved cysteine and the conserved F or W are not part of the CDR3 here. D genes are given only for firm matches.

D | J | V | CDR3
NA | TRBJ2-6 | TRBV5-1 | ASSLPRVSGANVLT
NA | TRBJ1-1 | TRBV29-1 | SAPPQENTEAF
TRBD1 | TRBJ2-1 | TRBV5-4 | ASKDWTGHYNEQF
TRBD2 | TRBJ2-7 | TRBV27 | ASALKTGGGPYEQY
NA | TRBJ2-5 | TRBV7-6 | ASSLTRRQETQY
TRBD1 | TRBJ1-5 | TRBV7-2 | ASSRQGGSQPQH
TRBD2 | TRBJ2-1 | TRBV4-2 | ASSQESSGSSYNEQF
TRBD2 | TRBJ2-5 | TRBV5-5 | ASSLAGGAQETQY
NA | TRBJ2-1 | TRBV19 | ASSIAPGAYNEQF
NA | TRBJ1-1 | TRBV2 | ASTWTVLNTEAF
TRBD2 | TRBJ2-7 | TRBV6-1 | ASRVAGVRHEQY
NA | TRBJ2-7 | TRBV19 | ASSMSGLTYEQY
TRBD1 | TRBJ2-7 | TRBV27 | ASSLSIRDRPYEQY
TRBD2 | TRBJ2-5 | TRBV2 | ASRLAGGPGETQY
TRBD1 | TRBJ1-2 | TRBV30 | AWSGVGGNGYT
TRBD2 | TRBJ2-5 | TRBV27 | ASREGLAVETQY
NA | TRBJ2-2 | TRBV5-1 | ASSLGQNTGELF
NA | TRBJ1-2 | TRBV28 | ASSLSGRNYGYT
NA | TRBJ2-2 | TRBV21-1 | ASSKSGVLRGTGELF
NA | TRBJ2-3 | TRBV27 | ASSFSDTQY
NA | TRBJ2-2 | TRBV5-6 | ASSLAGTGELF
NA | TRBJ2-7 | TRBV28 | ASSAPRYENHEQY
TRBD2 | TRBJ2-1 | TRBV13 | ASSLGTSGRVPYNEQF
NA | TRBJ2-7 | TRBV19 | ASSPYEGEAYEQY
NA | TRBJ1-1 | TRBV25-1 | ASSEWRGKGTEAF
NA | TRBJ2-1 | TRBV7-7 | ASSQGIYNEQF
TRBD2 | TRBJ2-3 | TRBV7-7 | ASSHGLAGTDTQY
NA | TRBJ2-1 | TRBV9 | ASSVLSPPRGSHRNEQF
TRBD1 | TRBJ1-5 | TRBV28 | ASSLYPRDRGHNQPQH
NA | TRBJ1-2 | TRBV19 | ASSRQQRNYGYT
TRBD1 | TRBJ2-2 | TRBV2 | ASSLGQGDTGELF
NA | TRBJ2-2 | TRBV5-4 | ASSLAGSPTGELF
TRBD1 | TRBJ1-1 | TRBV5-1 | ASSPGTGVNTEAF
NA | TRBJ1-2 | TRBV21-1 | ASIRAGSGGRNYGYT
NA | TRBJ1-2 | TRBV28 | ASSLGRVGGYT
NA | TRBJ2-2 | TRBV9 | ASSVGLKTGELF
TRBD1 | TRBJ2-6 | TRBV4-1 | ASSQVIPRDSNPSGANVLT
NA | TRBJ1-1 | TRBV9 | ASSLGQNTEAF
TRBD1 | TRBJ1-2 | TRBV5-6 | ASSFLRTGGHGYT
TRBD1 | TRBJ2-7 | TRBV27 | ASTDRAYEQY
NA | TRBJ2-3 | TRBV5-1 | ASRFRGFRTDTQY
TRBD2 | TRBJ2-2 | TRBV6-1 | ASTLLAGGTGELF
TRBD1 | TRBJ1-1 | TRBV29-1 | SSEGGRGAF
TRBD1 | TRBJ1-2 | TRBV27 | ASSSPGTGGVYGYT
NA | TRBJ2-4 | TRBV7-8 | ASSRSGFAKNIQY
TRBD1 | TRBJ1-1 | TRBV5-1 | ASSLDGTGRTEAF
TRBD1 | TRBJ1-5 | TRBV9 | ASSVGTGAAQPQH
NA | TRBJ2-3 | TRBV14 | ASSPGPGGQY
TRBD1 | TRBJ1-3 | TRBV28 | ASSLDRGAGNTIY
NA | TRBJ2-3 | TRBV28 | ASSFISGSTDTQY